This TCR beta chain emerged from a study of beta chain features in type 1 diabetes. The study's findings and limits: More deletions and fewer insertions at VDJ junctions were found in patients with type 1 diabetes.

CDR3 length: 15 residues. Trimming left V 3 bases short and J 4 bases short, with 15 bases between. Germline CDR1 LGHNA, CDR2 YSLEER. Every bit of the isolated RNA underwent reverse transcription, so sequencing read expressed TCRB transcripts. Profiled with immunoSEQ multiplex PCR; TCRdb holds only in-frame clones, not every one. Among approximately 330,000 clones listed, 8% to 13% were seen once. Points on this clone: Its antigen is undetermined.

The source of this sequence is a young woman in good health. Sequenced input: naive CD4+ T cells from blood. The chain couples TRBV4-3 to TRBJ1-1; D remains ambiguous. CDR3 in DNA: TGCGCCAGCAGCCAGACCCCGGGGAGACTCACTGAAGCTTTCTTT. This sequence encodes CASSQTPGRLTEAFF.